Listed below are T cell receptor beta chains from one sample, sequenced in a study of control samples from healthy donors and cancer patients. The protocol was immunoSEQ multiplex PCR, while the TCRdb copy is restricted to in-frame clones and leaves out a portion. The sample consists of 85,000 to 120,000 clones, 92% of them appearing once. Sample: blood. Receptors originate from a woman aged 18-35 years in good health. The CDR3 runs from the conserved cysteine through the conserved F or W. Fields, in order: J gene, V gene, D gene, clone size, CDR3 DNA, CDR3 protein. A D gene is named only where the DNA matches it firmly. The size field is filled for only some rows; it gives once, few, many or a size class.

J gene: TRBJ2-1
V gene: TRBV3-1/TRBV3-2
D gene: TRBD2
clone size: -
CDR3 DNA: TGTGCCAGCAGCCCTGGACTAGCGGAGAGCTCCTACAATGAGCAGTTCTTC
CDR3 protein: CASSPGLAESSYNEQFF

J gene: TRBJ1-2
V gene: TRBV28
D gene: -
clone size: -
CDR3 DNA: TGTGCCAGCAGTCCCGAACAGGGTCGCGGCTACACCTTC
CDR3 protein: CASSPEQGRGYTF

J gene: TRBJ2-2
V gene: TRBV27
D gene: -
clone size: -
CDR3 DNA: TGTGCCAGCAGTTCGCAACCGGGATCTAACACCGGGGAGCTGTTTTTT
CDR3 protein: CASSSQPGSNTGELFF

J gene: TRBJ1-1
V gene: TRBV11-3
D gene: -
clone size: -
CDR3 DNA: TGTGCCAGTACTCCGGCAGATGGAACCTTGACTGAAGCTTTCTTT
CDR3 protein: CASTPADGTLTEAFF

J gene: TRBJ1-3
V gene: TRBV27
D gene: -
clone size: -
CDR3 DNA: TGTGCCGGTATTGGGTGCTCTGGAAACACCATATATTTT
CDR3 protein: CAGIGCSGNTIYF

J gene: TRBJ2-3
V gene: TRBV15
D gene: -
clone size: -
CDR3 DNA: TGTGCCACCAGCAGAGGAGCCTCGGGGCACACAGATACGCAGTATTTT
CDR3 protein: CATSRGASGHTDTQYF

J gene: TRBJ1-2
V gene: TRBV7-2
D gene: TRBD1
clone size: -
CDR3 DNA: TGTGCCAGCAGCTTACTAGGGACAGGGGATTATGGCTACACCTTC
CDR3 protein: CASSLLGTGDYGYTF

J gene: TRBJ2-1
V gene: TRBV28
D gene: -
clone size: once
CDR3 DNA: TGTGCCAGCAGTTTGCATGAGCAGTTCTTC
CDR3 protein: CASSLHEQFF

J gene: TRBJ2-7
V gene: TRBV7-9
D gene: -
clone size: -
CDR3 DNA: TGTGCCAGCAGCGATCCCGGGGCCACCTACGAGCAGTACTTC
CDR3 protein: CASSDPGATYEQYF

J gene: TRBJ1-3
V gene: TRBV23-1
D gene: -
clone size: -
CDR3 DNA: TGCGCCAGCAGTCAGGACAACAGGGTCTCCACTGGAAACACCATATATTTT
CDR3 protein: CASSQDNRVSTGNTIYF

J gene: TRBJ2-7
V gene: TRBV11-3
D gene: -
clone size: -
CDR3 DNA: TGTGCCAGCAGCCCCAAGGCTAGGGAGCAGTACTTC
CDR3 protein: CASSPKAREQYF

J gene: TRBJ2-1
V gene: TRBV6-4
D gene: -
clone size: -
CDR3 DNA: TGTGCCAGCAGTGTAGACTCCTCCGGTGAGCAGTTCTTC
CDR3 protein: CASSVDSSGEQFF